Below, 4 T cell receptor beta chains from the same sample are listed, as sequenced in a study of blood T cells in healthy people across ages. Through a sample-barcoded 5' primer and a J-beta primer mix, a second PCR was run for about 6 to 12 cycles. TCRdb re-analysed the 5' RACE reads in MiXCR, keeping a single row per CDR3 protein. The data hold just under 900,000 distinct CDR3 sequences, with more than 25% observed a single time. Specimen: blood. These receptors came from an elderly woman in good health.

This clonotype was recorded many times. This sequence joins TRBV4-2 and TRBJ1-4, with D possibly being TRBD1 (5 bases). V lost 5 bases to trimming and J lost 2 bases, with 21 bases between them. CDR1 is LGHNA, CDR2 YNFKEQ, per germline. This CDR3 is 18 amino acids long. The CDR3 DNA reads TGTGCCAGCAGCACCCGAAACAGGAGCCGACCGACTAATGAAAAACTGTTTTTT. Protein product: CASSTRNRSRPTNEKLFF.

This clonotype was seen ten or more times. The CDR3 is CASKISGGAGDTQYF. The CDR3 nucleotides are TGTGCCAGCAAGATTAGCGGGGGGGCTGGAGATACGCAGTATTTT. The chain couples TRBV27 to TRBJ2-3, with 11 bases matching TRBD2. Trimming took 7 bases from V and 5 from J; bases not matched to a gene: 8. Germline CDR1 reads MNHEY; CDR2 reads SMNVEV (reference sequence). This CDR3 has 15 amino acids.

The rearrangement uses TRBV9 and TRBJ2-2; 8 positions agree with TRBD1. Losses at the gene ends were 0 bases for V and 5 bases for J; bases not matched to a gene: 6. Germline lookup yields CDR1 SGDLS and CDR2 YYNGEE. The CDR3 is 16 amino acids. This CDR3 reads CASSVVGQGSTGELFF. CDR3 sequence (DNA): TGTGCCAGCAGCGTAGTTGGACAGGGAAGTACCGGGGAGCTGTTTTTT. The entire variable domain, with the rest obtained from reference TRBV9 and TRBJ2-2, is as follows: DSGVTQTPKHLITATGQRVTLRCSPRSGDLSVYWYQQSLDQGLQFLIQYYNGEERAKGNILERFSAQQFPDLHSELNLSSLELGDSALYFCASSVVGQGSTGELFFGEGSRLTVL.

CDR3 DNA: TGTGCCAGCAGACCGACTAGGGGGGAGTCCACCGGGGAGCTGTTTTTT. It yields the protein CASRPTRGESTGELFF. The chain carries TRBV12-3 or TRBV12-4 and TRBJ2-2; D tentatively fits TRBD1 or TRBD2 (6 bases each). V was clipped by 6 bases and J by 4 bases, with 18 bases between them. The CDR3 is 16 residues long.